These 4 T cell receptor beta chains were sequenced from one sample in a study of cytomegalovirus exposure and HLA in healthy donors. PCR used 60 Vbeta primers and 13 Jbeta primers. Measured with immunoSEQ multiplex PCR; TCRdb has only the in-frame clones, and not every one. The data show about 150,000 clones, 80% to 85% seen once. The material sequenced was PBMCs. These receptor sequences come from a male donor in good health and CMV-seronegative.

This clone was detected only a few times. This rearrangement joins TRBV7-9 to TRBJ2-3; D call uncertain. The CDR3 spans 15 residues. Germline V gene data show CDR1 as SEHNR and CDR2 as FQNEAQ (reference sequence). Trimming left V 1 base short and J 2 bases short, with 10 bases between. The CDR3 is CASSLESRTTDTQYF. The CDR3, as DNA: TGTGCCAGCAGCTTAGAGAGTCGAACCACAGATACGCAGTATTTT. Looking up the rest from reference TRBV7-9 and TRBJ2-3 gives the full variable domain: DTGVSQNPRHKITKRGQNVTFRCDPISEHNRLYWYRQTLGQGPEFLTYFQNEAQLEKSRLLSDRFSAERPKGSFSTLEIQRTEQGDSAMYLCASSLESRTTDTQYFGPGTRLTVL.

The rearrangement joins TRBV18 to TRBJ1-5; a possible D gene is TRBD1 (5 bases). The length of the CDR3 is 14 residues. The V end was cut by 5 bases, the J end by 5 bases, with 13 bases between. Per the germline V gene, CDR1 is KGHSH and CDR2 is LQKENI. CDR3 sequence: CASSMDTSYQPQHF. The CDR3 nucleotides are TGTGCCAGCTCAATGGACACATCCTATCAGCCCCAGCATTTT.

This chain links TRBV6-5 with TRBJ1-2; tentatively, D is TRBD1 (6 bases). The V end lost 6 bases, the J end lost 4 bases, and 12 bases lay between the germline ends. Germline V gene lookup returns CDR1 MNHEY and CDR2 SVGAGI. The CDR3 is 13 residues long. Here the CDR3 reads CASRSGTSYGYTF. Here the CDR3 DNA reads TGTGCCAGCAGGTCCGGGACATCCTATGGCTACACCTTC.

This clone was picked up a small number of times. In DNA form, the CDR3 reads TGTGCCAGCAGCGGAACCCGAGGACAGGGATACGAGCAGTACTTC. Its translation: CASSGTRGQGYEQYF. V and J are TRBV7-8 and TRBJ2-7; 8 bases fit TRBD1. Germline assignment: CDR1 SGHVS and CDR2 FQNEAQ. CDR3 length: 15 amino acids. The J segment lost 4 bases and the V segment lost 5 bases, leaving 10 bases of the junction unmatched.